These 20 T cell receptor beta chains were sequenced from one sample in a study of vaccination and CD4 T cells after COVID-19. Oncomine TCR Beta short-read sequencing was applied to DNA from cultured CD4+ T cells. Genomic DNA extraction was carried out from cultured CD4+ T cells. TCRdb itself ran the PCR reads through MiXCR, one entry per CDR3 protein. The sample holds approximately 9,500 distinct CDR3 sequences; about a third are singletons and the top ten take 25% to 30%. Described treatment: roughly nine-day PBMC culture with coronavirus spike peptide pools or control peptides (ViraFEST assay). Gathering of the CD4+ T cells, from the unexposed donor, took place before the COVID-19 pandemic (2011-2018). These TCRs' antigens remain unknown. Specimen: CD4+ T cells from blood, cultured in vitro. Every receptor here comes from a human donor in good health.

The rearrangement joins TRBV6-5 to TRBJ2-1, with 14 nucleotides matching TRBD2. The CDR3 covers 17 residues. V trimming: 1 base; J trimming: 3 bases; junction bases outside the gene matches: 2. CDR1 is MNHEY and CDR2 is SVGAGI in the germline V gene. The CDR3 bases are TGTGCCAGCAGTTACTTGACTAGCGGGAGGGACTACAATGAGCAGTTCTTC. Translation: CASSYLTSGRDYNEQFF.

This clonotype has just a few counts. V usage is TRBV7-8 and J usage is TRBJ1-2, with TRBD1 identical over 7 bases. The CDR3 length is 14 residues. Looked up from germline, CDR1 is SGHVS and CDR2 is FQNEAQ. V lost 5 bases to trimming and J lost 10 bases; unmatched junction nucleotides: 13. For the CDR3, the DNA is TGTGCCAGCAGCCGGACAGGCGGGCGGATGGACTACACCTTC. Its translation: CASSRTGGRMDYTF.

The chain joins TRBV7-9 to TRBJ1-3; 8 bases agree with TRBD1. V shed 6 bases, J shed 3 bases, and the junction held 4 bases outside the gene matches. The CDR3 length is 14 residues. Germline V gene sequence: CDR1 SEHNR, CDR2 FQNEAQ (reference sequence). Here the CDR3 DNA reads TGTGCCAGCAGACCGACAGGGGTTGGAAACACCATATATTTT. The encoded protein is CASRPTGVGNTIYF. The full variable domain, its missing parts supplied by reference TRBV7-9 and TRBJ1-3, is DTGVSQNPRHKITKRGQNVTFRCDPISEHNRLYWYRQTLGQGPEFLTYFQNEAQLEKSRLLSDRFSAERPKGSFSTLEIQRTEQGDSAMYLCASRPTGVGNTIYFGEGSWLTVV.

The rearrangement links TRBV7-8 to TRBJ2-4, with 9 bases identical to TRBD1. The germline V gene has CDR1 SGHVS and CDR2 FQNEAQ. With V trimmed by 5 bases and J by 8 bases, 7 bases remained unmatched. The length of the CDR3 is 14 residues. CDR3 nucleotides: TGTGCCAGCAGCATAGAACAGGGGGCTTACATTCAGTACTTC. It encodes CASSIEQGAYIQYF.

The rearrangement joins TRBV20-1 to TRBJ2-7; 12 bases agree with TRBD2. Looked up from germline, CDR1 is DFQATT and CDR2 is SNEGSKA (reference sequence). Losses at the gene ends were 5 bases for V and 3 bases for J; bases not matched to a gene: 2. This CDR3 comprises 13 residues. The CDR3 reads CSAGLAGLYEQYF. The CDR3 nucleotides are TGCAGTGCTGGACTAGCGGGACTCTACGAGCAGTACTTC.

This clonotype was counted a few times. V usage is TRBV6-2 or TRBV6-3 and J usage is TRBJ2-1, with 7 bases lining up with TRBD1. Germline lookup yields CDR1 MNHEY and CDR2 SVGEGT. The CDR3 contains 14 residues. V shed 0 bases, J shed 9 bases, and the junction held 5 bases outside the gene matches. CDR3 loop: CASSYSTSGGEQFF. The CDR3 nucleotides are TGTGCCAGCAGTTACTCGACCTCAGGGGGTGAGCAGTTCTTC.

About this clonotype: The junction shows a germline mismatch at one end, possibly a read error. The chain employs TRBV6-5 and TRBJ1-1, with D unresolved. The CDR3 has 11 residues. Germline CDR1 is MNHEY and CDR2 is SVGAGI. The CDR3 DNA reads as TGTGCCAGCAGTTACCACACTGAAGCTCTCTTT. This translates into CASSYHTEALF.

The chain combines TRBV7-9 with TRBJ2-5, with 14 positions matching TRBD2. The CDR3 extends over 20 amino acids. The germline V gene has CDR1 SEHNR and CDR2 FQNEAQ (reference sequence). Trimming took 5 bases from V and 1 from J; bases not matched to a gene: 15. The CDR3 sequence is CASSPGGPGTSGSSQETQYF. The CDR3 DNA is TGTGCCAGCAGCCCAGGGGGCCCTGGGACTAGCGGGAGTTCCCAAGAGACCCAGTACTTC. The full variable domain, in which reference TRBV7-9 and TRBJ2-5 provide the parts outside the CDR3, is DTGVSQNPRHKITKRGQNVTFRCDPISEHNRLYWYRQTLGQGPEFLTYFQNEAQLEKSRLLSDRFSAERPKGSFSTLEIQRTEQGDSAMYLCASSPGGPGTSGSSQETQYFGPGTRLLVL.

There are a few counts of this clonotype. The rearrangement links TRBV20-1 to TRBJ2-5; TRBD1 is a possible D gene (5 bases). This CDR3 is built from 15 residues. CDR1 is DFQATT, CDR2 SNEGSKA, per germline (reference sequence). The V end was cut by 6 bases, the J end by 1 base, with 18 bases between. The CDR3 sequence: CSAIVGREAQETQYF. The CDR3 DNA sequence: TGCAGTGCCATAGTGGGCAGGGAAGCCCAAGAGACCCAGTACTTC.

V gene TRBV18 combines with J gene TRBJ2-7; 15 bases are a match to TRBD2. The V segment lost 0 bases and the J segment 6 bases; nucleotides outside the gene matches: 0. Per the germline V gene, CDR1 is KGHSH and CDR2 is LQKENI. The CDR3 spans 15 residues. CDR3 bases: TGTGCCAGCTCACCACCGGGACTAGCGGGGGGCGAGCAGTACTTC. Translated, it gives CASSPPGLAGGEQYF.

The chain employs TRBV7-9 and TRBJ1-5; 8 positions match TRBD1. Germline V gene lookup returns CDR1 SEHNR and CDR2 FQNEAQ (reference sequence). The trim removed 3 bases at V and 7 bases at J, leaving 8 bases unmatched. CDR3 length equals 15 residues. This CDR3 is CASSFAGGRGQPQHF. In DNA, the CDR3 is TGTGCCAGCAGCTTCGCAGGGGGCAGAGGGCAGCCCCAGCATTTT.

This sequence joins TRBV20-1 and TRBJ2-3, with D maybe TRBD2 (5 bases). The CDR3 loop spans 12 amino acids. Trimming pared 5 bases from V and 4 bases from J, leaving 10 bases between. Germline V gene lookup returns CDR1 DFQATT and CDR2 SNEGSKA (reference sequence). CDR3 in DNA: TGCAGTGCTGAACTAGGTGCAGATACGCAGTATTTT. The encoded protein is CSAELGADTQYF.

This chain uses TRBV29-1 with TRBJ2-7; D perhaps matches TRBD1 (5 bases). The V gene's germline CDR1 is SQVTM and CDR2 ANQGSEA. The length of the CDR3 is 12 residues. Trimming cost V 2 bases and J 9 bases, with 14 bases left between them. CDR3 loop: CSVERAQEGQYF. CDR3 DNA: TGCAGCGTTGAAAGGGCACAGGAAGGGCAGTACTTC.

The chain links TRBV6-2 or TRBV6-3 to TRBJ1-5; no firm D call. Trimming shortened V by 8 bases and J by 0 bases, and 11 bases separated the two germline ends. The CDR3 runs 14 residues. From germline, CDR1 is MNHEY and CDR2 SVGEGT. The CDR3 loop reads CASLEDPSNQPQHF. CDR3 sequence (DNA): TGTGCCAGCCTCGAGGACCCTAGCAATCAGCCCCAGCATTTT.

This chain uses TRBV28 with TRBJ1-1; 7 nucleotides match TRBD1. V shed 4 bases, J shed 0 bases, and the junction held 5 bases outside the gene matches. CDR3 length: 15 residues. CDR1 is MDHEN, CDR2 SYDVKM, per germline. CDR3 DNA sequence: TGTGCCAGCAGTTCCCACAGGGGAATGAACACTGAAGCTTTCTTT. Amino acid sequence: CASSSHRGMNTEAFF.

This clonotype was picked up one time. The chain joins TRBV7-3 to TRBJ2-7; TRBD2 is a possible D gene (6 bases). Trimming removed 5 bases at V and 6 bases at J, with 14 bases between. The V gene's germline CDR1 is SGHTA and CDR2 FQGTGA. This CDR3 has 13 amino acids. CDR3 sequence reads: CASSAQGGAEQYF. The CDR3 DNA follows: TGTGCCAGCAGCGCTCAAGGAGGGGCCGAGCAGTACTTC.

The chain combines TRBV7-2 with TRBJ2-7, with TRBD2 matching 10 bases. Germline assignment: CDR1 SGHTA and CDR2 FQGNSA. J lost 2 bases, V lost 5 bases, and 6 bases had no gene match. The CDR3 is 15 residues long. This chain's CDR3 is CASSPPGTSAYEQYF. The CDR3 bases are TGTGCCAGCAGCCCTCCCGGGACTAGCGCCTACGAGCAGTACTTC.

Written as DNA, the CDR3 is TGTGCCACCAGTGTGCAGGGGCTTGTGCAGTTCTTC. Its protein is CATSVQGLVQFF. This sequence joins TRBV24-1 and TRBJ2-1, with a weak D call TRBD1 (6 bases). The V end was cut by 5 bases, the J end by 12 bases, with 13 bases between. The CDR3 consists of 12 residues. In germline, CDR1 is KGHDR, CDR2 SFDVKD.

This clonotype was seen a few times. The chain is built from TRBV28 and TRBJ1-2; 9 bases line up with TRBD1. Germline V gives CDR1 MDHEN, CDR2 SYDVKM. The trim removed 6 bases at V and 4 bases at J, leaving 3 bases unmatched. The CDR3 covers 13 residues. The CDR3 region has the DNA TGTGCCAGCAGACGACAGGGGGGCTATGGCTACACCTTC. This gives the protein CASRRQGGYGYTF.

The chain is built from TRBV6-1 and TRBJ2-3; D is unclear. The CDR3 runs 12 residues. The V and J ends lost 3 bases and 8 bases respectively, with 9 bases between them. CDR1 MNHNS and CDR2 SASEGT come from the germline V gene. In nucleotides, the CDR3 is TGTGCCAGCAGTGACACGAAGGCTACGCAGTATTTT. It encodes CASSDTKATQYF.